A selection of T cell receptor beta chains follows, all from one sample in a study of cytomegalovirus exposure and HLA in healthy donors. Clones were read by immunoSEQ multiplex PCR, and TCRdb kept only the in-frame ones, dropping some. The table counts 100,000 to 150,000 clones; roughly 1.6% lies in the top ten. Material for sequencing was PBMCs. These receptors were collected from a woman aged 40-49 years in good health and CMV-seronegative. CDR3s include the opening cysteine and the closing phenylalanine or tryptophan. A D gene is named only where the DNA matches it firmly.

TRBV5-1	TRBJ2-5	TRBD2	CASSLALASGLVRETQYF	TGCGCCAGCAGCTTGGCCCTGGCTAGCGGCCTGGTGAGGGAGACCCAGTACTTC
TRBV11-2	TRBJ1-1	.	CASSLPGKGTGAFF	TGTGCCAGCAGCTTACCAGGGAAAGGTACTGGAGCTTTCTTT
TRBV11-1	TRBJ2-2	TRBD1	CASSLYRGRGTGELFF	TGTGCCAGCAGCTTATATAGGGGCAGGGGGACCGGGGAGCTGTTTTTT
TRBV7-3	TRBJ2-5	.	CASSSLYQETQYF	TGTGCCAGCAGCTCCCTGTACCAAGAGACCCAGTACTTC
TRBV6-5	TRBJ1-1	.	CASRPNRERNTEAFF	TGTGCCAGCAGACCGAACAGGGAGAGGAACACTGAAGCTTTCTTT
TRBV9	TRBJ1-3	.	CASSTHGGSGNTIYF	TGTGCCAGCAGCACCCACGGCGGCTCTGGAAACACCATATATTTT
TRBV7-2	TRBJ1-1	.	CASSLGGRTTEAFF	TGTGCCAGCAGCTTAGGGGGCAGAACCACTGAAGCTTTCTTT
TRBV6-5	TRBJ2-1	TRBD1	CASSSTGTGRGEQFF	TGTGCCAGCAGTTCCACGGGGACAGGGAGGGGTGAGCAGTTCTTC
TRBV9	TRBJ1-2	TRBD1	CASSVDPTGNDGYTF	TGTGCCAGCAGCGTTGACCCGACAGGGAACGATGGCTACACCTTC
TRBV25-1	TRBJ2-1	.	CASRQDANNEQFF	TGTGCCAGCAGACAGGACGCTAACAATGAGCAGTTCTTC
TRBV5-1	TRBJ1-5	TRBD1	CASSLGGQGPYSNQPQHF	TGCGCCAGCAGCTTGGGGGGACAGGGACCCTATAGCAATCAGCCCCAGCATTTT
TRBV27	TRBJ1-3	.	CASSPLFSQGFGNTIYF	TGTGCCAGCAGCCCCCTTTTTAGTCAGGGATTTGGAAACACCATATATTTT
TRBV18	TRBJ1-6	TRBD1	CASSPRGLKNSPLHF	TGTGCCAGCTCACCCAGGGGGCTGAAGAATTCACCCCTCCACTTT
TRBV5-1	TRBJ1-2	.	CASSAAGVYGYTF	TGCGCCAGCAGCGCCGCAGGGGTCTATGGCTACACCTTC
TRBV4-2	TRBJ2-1	TRBD2	CASSQVELAGGHGNEQFF	TGTGCCAGCAGCCAAGTCGAACTAGCGGGGGGACATGGCAATGAGCAGTTCTTC